These T cell receptor beta chains were read from a single sample in a study of shared clonotypes between healthy human individuals. Clones were sequenced by immunoSEQ multiplex PCR, and TCRdb holds only the in-frame ones, with some missing. The top ten clones hold 1.5% to 2% of a sample with about 2.2 million clones, about 93% of them seen once. Specimen: naive CD8+ T cells from PBMCs. The source is a man aged 18 to 30 in good health. Some clones in this sample may be carry-over from other donors' samples. Both conserved end residues are part of each CDR3. D genes are given only for firm matches. The size of a clone is reported for some rows only, either as once, few or many, or as a class for expanded clones.

abundance	v_gene	d_gene	j_gene	CDR3aa	CDR3nt
-	TRBV7-3	TRBD2	TRBJ2-1	CASSRLAGGWGNEQFF	TGTGCCAGCAGCCGACTAGCGGGAGGGTGGGGGAATGAGCAGTTCTTC
-	TRBV6-6	-	TRBJ2-3	CASALGQATDTQYF	TGTGCCAGCGCCCTCGGGCAGGCCACAGATACGCAGTATTTT
-	TRBV7-9	-	TRBJ2-5	CASSLDRQLQETQYF	TGTGCCAGCAGCTTAGACAGACAGTTACAAGAGACCCAGTACTTC
-	TRBV5-1	TRBD2	TRBJ2-7	CASSPTSGRHEQYF	TGCGCCAGCAGCCCGACTAGCGGGAGACACGAGCAGTACTTC
-	TRBV30	TRBD1	TRBJ2-7	CAWKDRSSYEQYF	TGTGCCTGGAAGGACAGGAGCTCCTACGAGCAGTACTTC
-	TRBV28	TRBD2	TRBJ2-7	CASSLYRREGAYEQYF	TGTGCCAGCAGTTTATATCGGCGGGAGGGAGCCTACGAGCAGTACTTC
-	TRBV2	TRBD1	TRBJ1-4	CASSADRGYEKLFF	TGTGCCAGCAGTGCGGACAGGGGGTACGAAAAACTGTTTTTT
-	TRBV2	-	TRBJ1-1	CASLRVGNTEAFF	TGTGCCAGCCTCCGGGTGGGGAACACTGAAGCTTTCTTT
-	TRBV4-1	-	TRBJ2-4	CASSQSTSDPSIQYF	TGCGCCAGCAGCCAAAGCACCTCGGACCCATCGATTCAGTACTTC
-	TRBV28	-	TRBJ2-1	CASSLSSAINEQFF	TGTGCCAGCAGTTTGTCTAGCGCAATCAATGAGCAGTTCTTC
-	TRBV10-1	-	TRBJ1-2	CASRQQGPNYGYTF	TGCGCCAGCAGACAACAGGGCCCTAACTATGGCTACACCTTC
-	TRBV28	TRBD2	TRBJ2-7	CASSNGGDYEQYF	TGTGCCAGCAGTAATGGGGGGGACTACGAGCAGTACTTC
-	TRBV6-5	TRBD2	TRBJ2-2	CASSYSGEGTGELFF	TGTGCCAGCAGTTACTCGGGGGAGGGAACCGGGGAGCTGTTTTTT
-	TRBV4-1	-	TRBJ2-7	CASSQGGAEQYF	TGCGCCAGCAGCCAAGGTGGCGCCGAGCAGTACTTC
-	TRBV2	-	TRBJ1-2	CASSVIYTNYGYTF	TGTGCCAGCAGCGTCATCTATACTAACTATGGCTACACCTTC
-	TRBV7-9	TRBD2	TRBJ2-1	CASSPRARGDEQFF	TGTGCCAGCAGCCCTCGTGCCCGGGGGGATGAGCAGTTCTTC
-	TRBV5-4	-	TRBJ2-5	CASSLGRRETQYF	TGTGCCAGCAGCTTGGGACGACGTGAGACCCAGTACTTC
-	TRBV28	TRBD2	TRBJ2-2	CASSLPLRTSLITGELFF	TGTGCCAGCAGTTTGCCCCTGCGGACTAGCCTGATAACCGGGGAGCTGTTTTTT
few	TRBV29-1	TRBD1	TRBJ1-1	CSVRQGAEAFF	TGCAGCGTGAGACAGGGGGCTGAAGCTTTCTTT
once	TRBV7-9	-	TRBJ1-3	CASSSDGGGLKNTIYF	TGTGCCAGCAGCTCAGACGGAGGGGGGCTTAAAAACACCATATATTTT
-	TRBV27	-	TRBJ2-1	CASSLTGTTYNEQFF	TGTGCCAGCAGTTTAACAGGGACGACCTACAATGAGCAGTTCTTC
-	TRBV7-8	TRBD2	TRBJ2-1	CASSPTSGAGNEQFF	TGTGCCAGCAGCCCAACTAGCGGGGCCGGCAATGAGCAGTTCTTC
-	TRBV7-9	TRBD2	TRBJ2-7	CASSPREDSAYEQYF	TGTGCCAGCAGCCCCCGGGAGGATAGCGCCTACGAGCAGTACTTC
few	TRBV19	TRBD1	TRBJ1-5	CASSLLVWEGASNQPQHF	TGTGCCAGTAGTTTATTGGTGTGGGAGGGGGCAAGCAATCAGCCCCAGCATTTT
-	TRBV28	TRBD1	TRBJ1-1	CASSTGETTDVAFF	TGTGCCAGCAGTACAGGGGAAACCACTGATGTAGCTTTCTTT
few	TRBV29-1	-	TRBJ1-1	CSAKTGNTEAFF	TGCAGCGCCAAGACAGGGAACACTGAAGCTTTCTTT
-	TRBV6-1	TRBD1	TRBJ2-7	CASSEHWTGRTYEQYF	TGTGCCAGCAGTGAACATTGGACAGGGAGGACCTACGAGCAGTACTTC
-	TRBV5-6	-	TRBJ2-1	CASGGGLINEQFF	TGTGCCAGCGGCGGAGGCTTAATAAATGAGCAGTTCTTC
-	TRBV7-9	-	TRBJ2-6	CASSLNAGANVLTF	TGTGCCAGCAGCTTAAATGCTGGGGCCAACGTCCTGACTTTC
few	TRBV4-1	-	TRBJ1-1	CATQTIGGTEAFF	TGCGCCACCCAGACCATAGGAGGCACTGAAGCTTTCTTT
-	TRBV7-8	-	TRBJ2-7	CASSSREAGSGLYEQYF	TGTGCCAGCAGCTCCAGAGAGGCCGGGAGCGGGTTGTACGAGCAGTACTTC
-	TRBV9	-	TRBJ1-5	CASSVSSNQPQHF	TGTGCCAGCAGCGTTTCTAGCAATCAGCCCCAGCATTTT
-	TRBV19	-	TRBJ2-2	CASSMRGAGELFF	TGTGCCAGTAGTATGCGAGGGGCCGGGGAGCTGTTTTTT
-	TRBV25-1	-	TRBJ1-2	CASSASGRDTYGYTF	TGTGCCAGCAGTGCCTCGGGCAGGGATACCTATGGCTACACCTTC
-	TRBV25-1	-	TRBJ2-1	CASSARDANNEQFF	TGTGCCAGCAGTGCGAGAGACGCGAACAATGAGCAGTTCTTC
-	TRBV6-1	-	TRBJ2-2	CASRAGNTGELFF	TGTGCCAGCAGGGCCGGGAACACCGGGGAGCTGTTTTTT
-	TRBV28	-	TRBJ1-5	CASRGGRNQPQHF	TGTGCCAGCAGGGGTGGGCGCAATCAGCCCCAGCATTTT
once	TRBV2	-	TRBJ1-2	CASSEVAGEGPGYTF	TGTGCCAGCAGTGAAGTAGCAGGGGAAGGACCTGGCTACACCTTC
-	TRBV7-9	-	TRBJ2-7	CASSSNFPEQYF	TGTGCCAGCAGCTCAAACTTCCCAGAGCAGTACTTC
-	TRBV27	-	TRBJ1-4	CASSAYRENEKLFF	TGTGCCAGCAGTGCTTACAGGGAAAATGAAAAACTGTTTTTT
-	TRBV7-9	-	TRBJ2-3	CASSGRSRGVTDTQYF	TGTGCCAGCAGCGGCCGGTCCCGCGGGGTCACAGATACGCAGTATTTT
once	TRBV27	TRBD1	TRBJ2-7	CASSRDRGYEQYF	TGTGCCAGCAGCCGGGACAGGGGCTACGAGCAGTACTTC
-	TRBV5-4	-	TRBJ2-7	CASSLEGMENEQYF	TGTGCCAGCAGCTTGGAAGGAATGGAAAACGAGCAGTACTTC
once	TRBV4-1	-	TRBJ2-7	CASSQGRGSYEQYF	TGCGCCAGCAGCCAAGGACGGGGCTCCTACGAGCAGTACTTC
-	TRBV6-5	-	TRBJ1-5	CASQGIGNQPQHF	TGTGCCAGCCAGGGTATTGGCAATCAGCCCCAGCATTTT
once	TRBV11-2	-	TRBJ2-3	CASSLIGTGGMDTQYF	TGTGCCAGCAGCTTAATAGGGACCGGGGGTATGGATACGCAGTATTTT
once	TRBV5-1	-	TRBJ2-1	CASSLRGGNEQFF	TGCGCCAGCAGCTTGAGGGGGGGCAATGAGCAGTTCTTC
-	TRBV29-1	-	TRBJ1-1	CSVVGGRTEAFF	TGCAGCGTTGTAGGGGGGCGGACTGAAGCTTTCTTT
-	TRBV11-2	-	TRBJ2-1	CASSSSADPSSYNEQFF	TGTGCCAGCAGCTCTAGTGCGGACCCGAGCTCCTACAATGAGCAGTTCTTC
-	TRBV13	-	TRBJ1-1	CASSLGRRGTEAFF	TGTGCCAGCAGCTTAGGAAGGAGGGGCACTGAAGCTTTCTTT
-	TRBV5-4	-	TRBJ1-1	CPTENTEAFF	TGTCCCACAGAAAACACTGAAGCTTTCTTT
few	TRBV2	TRBD1	TRBJ1-1	CASRQGEGGTEAFF	TGTGCCAGCAGACAGGGGGAAGGCGGGACTGAAGCTTTCTTT
-	TRBV9	-	TRBJ2-7	CASSVGDSVEYEQYF	TGTGCCAGCAGCGTAGGTGATAGCGTCGAATACGAGCAGTACTTC
few	TRBV9	TRBD1	TRBJ1-1	CASSPWDRLDTEAFF	TGTGCCAGCAGCCCCTGGGACAGATTGGACACTGAAGCTTTCTTT
-	TRBV25-1	-	TRBJ2-5	CASSEWLAGVEETQYF	TGTGCCAGCAGTGAATGGTTGGCAGGGGTGGAGGAGACCCAGTACTTC
-	TRBV11-2	-	TRBJ1-2	CASSLDRPLRDYGYTF	TGTGCCAGCAGCTTAGATCGGCCTTTGAGGGACTATGGCTACACCTTC
-	TRBV19	-	TRBJ1-1	CASSMNGGIMNTEAFF	TGTGCCAGTAGTATGAACGGAGGGATCATGAACACTGAAGCTTTCTTT
-	TRBV2	-	TRBJ1-5	CASSEANQPQHF	TGTGCCAGCAGTGAGGCTAATCAGCCCCAGCATTTT
-	TRBV6-1	-	TRBJ2-7	CASSVTSGTNIYEQYF	TGTGCCAGCAGTGTGACCTCCGGGACCAATATCTACGAGCAGTACTTC
-	TRBV27	TRBD2	TRBJ2-2	CASTKTSAGELFF	TGTGCCAGCACTAAAACTAGCGCCGGGGAGCTGTTTTTT